The entry below gives a single T cell receptor beta chain sequence along with its context. Its antigen is still unknown. No base quality values were provided; no much bigger clone lies one nucleotide off. The CDR3 regions of human TCRbeta chains were subjected to immunosequencing. As for the authors' bioinformatics: Repertoire TCRs were checked for matches against a reference library of SARS-CoV-2-specific TCRs that had been generated using the MIRA antigen-specificity platform. Breadth was defined as the fraction of unique TCRs that were SARS-CoV-2-associated. Depth was defined as the fraction of total T cells that were SARS-CoV-2-associated. Using the MIRA data, each spike-specific TCR was assigned both to the spike region to which the TCR was reactive and to a CD4 or CD8 class. Log10-transformed breadth and depth values were compared by one-way ANOVA with Sidak's multiple comparisons tests. TCRdb provides this immuneACCESS table in a form limited to in-frame rearrangements. Some clones are lacking; in checked studies, under half of them reflect an unresolved V gene, and why the rest are absent is not known. The DNA gave D and trimming, while V, J and clone size come from that table. The sample has around 95,000 clones on record, about 89% of them singletons. 4% to 5% of the sample rests with the top ten.

Reading the label with the study, this specimen's time point is: baseline before first vaccination. Reading the label with the study, this specimen's treatment or condition is: meningococcal conjugate vaccine given as trial control. The vaccinee samples were drawn from two UK trials, COV001 and COV002, one of which was a single-blind randomized controlled phase 2/3 trial testing AZD1222 (ChAdOx1 nCoV-19) in healthy adults. For TCRbeta chain sequencing, PBMC samples from trial participants were taken at day 0 and at day 28 after the second dose. The sample belongs to a study of T cell responses to AZD1222 COVID-19 vaccine (dated by TCRdb to the early 2020s). Context from the whole study: A total of 233 trial participants underwent TCR sequencing, of whom roughly 210 had received two doses of AZD1222 and 26 had received two doses of the MenACWY control vaccine. Trial participants were enrolled by age into 18-55, 56-69 and 70-plus year subgroups, with 148, 28 and 57 TCR-sequenced participants respectively. Study-wide findings and limitations: The 56-69-year group was small, and its depth increase did not reach significance, likely because of low power. Participants were mostly white British, with more females than males. The authors suggested clonal diversity may have been underestimated. Because no day 14 peak-response samples were available, repertoires were characterized only after the peak T cell response. Nearly half of unique spike-specific TCRs reportedly recognized epitopes outside regions mutated in the B.1.351 and B.1.1.7 variants. The whole spike protein was spanned by vaccine-associated CD4 TCRs, and dominant responses were seen in regions 160-218 and 743-854. A significant rise in spike-specific TCR breadth and depth was observed after two AZD1222 doses relative to day 0 and relative to MenACWY recipients. Conclusions about previously exposed vaccinees are limited because only 5 or 6 AZD1222 recipients were SARS-CoV-2 seropositive at baseline.

Sequencing used peripheral blood, obtained on day 0 of MenACWY control vaccination. The TCR originated in an adult in good health.

CDR3 protein: CASSDRVGSNQPQHF. The sequence in DNA is TGTGCCAGCAGCGACAGGGTCGGAAGCAATCAGCCCCAGCATTTT. Recombination linked TRBV28 to TRBJ1-5, with 7 bases matching TRBD1. The germline V gene sets CDR1 to MDHEN and CDR2 to SYDVKM. The junction shows trimming of 6 bases on V and 1 base on J, and the gene matches do not reach 6 bases of it. From cysteine to phenylalanine, the CDR3 is 15 amino acids long. Kept here is only the CDR3 DNA, which spans 45 bases and is read in frame from base 1.